This TCR beta chain was recorded in a study of cytomegalovirus exposure and HLA in healthy donors. This clone has just a few counts. PCR amplification relied on 60 Vbeta primers (plus 13 Jbeta primers). Some clones are missing from TCRdb's copy, which holds only in-frame ones; the method was immunoSEQ multiplex PCR. The table lists 95,000 or so clones, 65% to 90% of them singletons. This CDR3 spans 14 amino acids. Germline V lookup: CDR1 LNHDA, CDR2 SQIVND (reference sequence). Trimming cost V 4 bases and J 6 bases; bases outside gene matches: 4. Input material: PBMCs. This TCR was recovered from a woman between 70 and 85 years old in good health and CMV-seropositive. The chain uses TRBV19 and TRBJ1-5, with 9 nucleotides matching TRBD1. CDR3 sequence (DNA): TGTGCCAGTAGTACCACAGGGGGCGTTCAGCCCCAGCATTTT. As protein: CASSTTGGVQPQHF.